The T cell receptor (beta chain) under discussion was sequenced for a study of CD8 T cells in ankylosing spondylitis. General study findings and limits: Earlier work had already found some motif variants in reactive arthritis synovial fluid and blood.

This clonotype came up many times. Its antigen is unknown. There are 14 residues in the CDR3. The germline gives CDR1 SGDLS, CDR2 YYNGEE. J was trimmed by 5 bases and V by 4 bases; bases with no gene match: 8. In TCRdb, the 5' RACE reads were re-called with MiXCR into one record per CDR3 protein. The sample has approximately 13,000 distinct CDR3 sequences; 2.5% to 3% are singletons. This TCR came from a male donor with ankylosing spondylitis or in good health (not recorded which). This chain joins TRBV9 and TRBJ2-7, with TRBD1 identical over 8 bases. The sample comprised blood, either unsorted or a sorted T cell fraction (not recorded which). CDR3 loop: CASSLGQVAHEQYF. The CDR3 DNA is TGTGCCAGCAGCCTGGGACAGGTTGCCCACGAGCAGTACTTC.